This TCR beta chain originates from a study of OX40 agonist ivuxolimab in advanced cancers. The study, taken as a whole, reports: The authors also found low normalized T-cell clonal expansion in some nonresponders.

This CDR3 spans 13 amino acids. Looked up from germline, CDR1 is MNHEY and CDR2 is SMNVEV (reference sequence). Trimming cost V 2 bases and J 4 bases, with 8 bases left between them. Concerning this clone itself: Its antigen is not known.

Libraries were prepared by immunoSEQ multiplex PCR; TCRdb keeps only in-frame clonotypes and omits some of them. The sample records tens of thousands of clones, just under 90% being singletons. The material sequenced was CD4+ or CD8+ T cells sorted from blood, taken in a trial of the OX40 agonist ivuxolimab. The clonotype was recovered from an adult with an advanced solid tumor such as melanoma, head and neck, liver or kidney cancer. V is TRBV27 and J is TRBJ1-2; D unclear. CDR3 residues: CASSLGLRYGYTF. The CDR3 DNA follows: TGTGCCAGCAGTTTAGGCCTGCGCTATGGCTACACCTTC.